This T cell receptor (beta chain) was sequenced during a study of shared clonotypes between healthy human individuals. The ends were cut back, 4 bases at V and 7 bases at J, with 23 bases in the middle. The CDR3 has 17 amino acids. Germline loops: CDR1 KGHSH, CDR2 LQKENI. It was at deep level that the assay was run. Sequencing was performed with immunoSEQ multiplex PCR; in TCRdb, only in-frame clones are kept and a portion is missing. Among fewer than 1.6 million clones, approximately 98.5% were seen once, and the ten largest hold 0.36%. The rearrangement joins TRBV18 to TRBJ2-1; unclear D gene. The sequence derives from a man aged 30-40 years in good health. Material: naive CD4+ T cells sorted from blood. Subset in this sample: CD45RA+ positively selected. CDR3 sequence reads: CASSLPRGSEKGNEQFF. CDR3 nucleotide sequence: TGTGCCAGCTCACTTCCCCGTGGCAGCGAGAAGGGTAATGAGCAGTTCTTC.